The rows below give T cell receptor beta chains drawn from one sample of a study of beta chain features in type 1 diabetes. Assay used: immunoSEQ multiplex PCR; TCRdb lists only in-frame clones, some missing. The sample holds over 150,000 clones, around 8.6% seen once. The specimen sequenced was central memory CD4+ T cells from blood. These receptors originate from a woman aged 18-29 years with type 1 diabetes. Both conserved end residues are part of each CDR3. A D gene is named only where the DNA matches it firmly. Some rows have no size entry. The others give once, few or many, or a class for an expanded clone.

J gene: TRBJ1-5; clone size: .; V gene: TRBV25-1; D gene: TRBD1; CDR3 protein: CASSGLTGYEPQHF
J gene: TRBJ2-5; clone size: .; V gene: TRBV28; D gene: .; CDR3 protein: CASSSPRGTQETQYF
J gene: TRBJ2-1; clone size: .; V gene: TRBV5-1; D gene: TRBD2; CDR3 protein: CASSPRLAGASNEQFF
J gene: .; clone size: few; V gene: TRBV29-1; D gene: TRBD2; CDR3 protein: CSVERLAGPYEQYF
J gene: TRBJ1-2; clone size: few; V gene: TRBV7-2; D gene: .; CDR3 protein: CASSREVPGQEGYTF
J gene: TRBJ2-3; clone size: many; V gene: TRBV7-8; D gene: .; CDR3 protein: CASSLAQSGGTDTQYF
J gene: TRBJ2-1; clone size: .; V gene: TRBV4-2; D gene: .; CDR3 protein: CASSQDRPIGGYNEQFF
J gene: TRBJ2-5; clone size: few; V gene: TRBV7-8; D gene: TRBD1; CDR3 protein: CASSLGTGKETQYF
J gene: TRBJ2-1; clone size: .; V gene: TRBV5-6; D gene: TRBD1; CDR3 protein: CASSETGVKQREQFF
J gene: TRBJ1-1; clone size: .; V gene: TRBV7-8; D gene: .; CDR3 protein: CASSFIINPGTEAFF
J gene: TRBJ2-7; clone size: few; V gene: TRBV10-3; D gene: TRBD2; CDR3 protein: CAISDGREGSYEQYF
J gene: TRBJ1-1; clone size: .; V gene: TRBV11-3; D gene: TRBD1; CDR3 protein: CASRDRGATEAFF
J gene: TRBJ2-5; clone size: .; V gene: TRBV7-9; D gene: TRBD2; CDR3 protein: CASSPTSGIGETQYF
J gene: TRBJ1-1; clone size: few; V gene: TRBV9; D gene: TRBD1; CDR3 protein: CASSETGRDHTEAFF
J gene: TRBJ1-3; clone size: .; V gene: TRBV5-1; D gene: TRBD1; CDR3 protein: CASSSMPGQVGNTIYF
J gene: TRBJ2-5; clone size: few; V gene: TRBV6-5; D gene: .; CDR3 protein: CASSYTSTGRKTQYF
J gene: TRBJ2-5; clone size: .; V gene: TRBV18; D gene: .; CDR3 protein: CASSPPARETQYF
J gene: TRBJ2-7; clone size: .; V gene: TRBV5-6; D gene: .; CDR3 protein: CASSFPGLDSYEQYF
J gene: TRBJ2-1; clone size: .; V gene: TRBV7-8; D gene: .; CDR3 protein: CASSRITSGNEQFF
J gene: TRBJ2-3; clone size: .; V gene: TRBV4-3; D gene: .; CDR3 protein: CASSQIPQAQSTDTQYF
J gene: TRBJ2-1; clone size: .; V gene: TRBV28; D gene: .; CDR3 protein: CASSFQGSSYNEQFF
J gene: TRBJ1-1; clone size: .; V gene: TRBV18; D gene: .; CDR3 protein: CASSGGVENTEAFF
J gene: TRBJ2-5; clone size: .; V gene: TRBV10-3; D gene: .; CDR3 protein: CAISESNSKETQYF
J gene: TRBJ2-1; clone size: .; V gene: TRBV5-1; D gene: TRBD2; CDR3 protein: CASSPAASGPSYNEQFF
J gene: TRBJ2-1; clone size: few; V gene: TRBV18; D gene: TRBD2; CDR3 protein: CASSPPGLANEQFF
J gene: TRBJ2-4; clone size: few; V gene: TRBV18; D gene: TRBD1; CDR3 protein: CASSPRLDRPGSIQYF
J gene: TRBJ2-1; clone size: .; V gene: TRBV9; D gene: TRBD2; CDR3 protein: CASSVVGGGSYNEQFF
J gene: TRBJ1-2; clone size: few; V gene: TRBV20-1; D gene: .; CDR3 protein: CSASDGGGYTF
J gene: TRBJ2-1; clone size: .; V gene: TRBV5-4; D gene: .; CDR3 protein: CASSWGGRLDEQFF
J gene: TRBJ1-2; clone size: .; V gene: TRBV5-4; D gene: .; CDR3 protein: CASRKGFGYGYTF
J gene: TRBJ2-1; clone size: .; V gene: TRBV11-2; D gene: .; CDR3 protein: CASSLDLNNEQFF
J gene: TRBJ2-6; clone size: .; V gene: TRBV29-1; D gene: TRBD1; CDR3 protein: CSVGQGLFGANVLTF
J gene: TRBJ2-7; clone size: .; V gene: TRBV29-1; D gene: .; CDR3 protein: CSVGTGSLAEQYF
J gene: TRBJ1-6; clone size: .; V gene: TRBV2; D gene: TRBD1; CDR3 protein: CASRGQGMNSPLHF
J gene: TRBJ2-5; clone size: few; V gene: TRBV5-1; D gene: .; CDR3 protein: CASRTSQETQYF
J gene: TRBJ2-7; clone size: once; V gene: TRBV6-6; D gene: TRBD2; CDR3 protein: CASSPHLAGASHEQYF
J gene: TRBJ2-7; clone size: few; V gene: TRBV7-9; D gene: .; CDR3 protein: CASSSQGYEQYF
J gene: TRBJ2-2; clone size: few; V gene: TRBV2; D gene: TRBD1; CDR3 protein: CASSTQGDTGELFF
J gene: TRBJ1-5; clone size: few; V gene: TRBV2; D gene: .; CDR3 protein: CASSEARVNQPQHF
J gene: TRBJ1-1; clone size: .; V gene: TRBV30; D gene: .; CDR3 protein: CAWSFRTVDATEAFF
J gene: TRBJ1-2; clone size: .; V gene: TRBV15; D gene: TRBD1; CDR3 protein: CATSRGDRGSNGYTF
J gene: TRBJ2-1; clone size: .; V gene: TRBV15; D gene: TRBD2; CDR3 protein: CATRPSGGGQNVNEQFF
J gene: TRBJ2-1; clone size: .; V gene: TRBV6-1; D gene: TRBD1; CDR3 protein: CCSGDRAVYEQFF
J gene: TRBJ1-2; clone size: .; V gene: TRBV6-1; D gene: TRBD1; CDR3 protein: CASSEGQGDYGYTF
J gene: TRBJ2-6; clone size: few; V gene: TRBV11-3; D gene: TRBD1; CDR3 protein: CASSSGQGNSGANVLTF
J gene: TRBJ2-3; clone size: few; V gene: TRBV9; D gene: TRBD2; CDR3 protein: CASSPRTSGSSTDTQYF